Here is one TCR beta chain with its context. A junction end diverges from the germline sequence, so it may reflect a read error. The study enrolled patients aged 18 to 65 with newly diagnosed hyperthyroidism of under 2 months' duration. Diagnosing involved the use of clinical symptoms, serum thyroxine and TRAb, thyroid ultrasound and orbital computed tomography. The PBMCs studied were ones that came from about 10 ml fresh peripheral blood. The source material, RNA transcripts, was used to amplify TCR beta CDR3 regions. When the TCR CDR3 underwent first-round RT-PCR, the HTBI primer set was used. TCRdb called the multiplex PCR reads again in MiXCR, with one record for every CDR3 protein. The data contain roughly 710,000 distinct CDR3 sequences, around 40% of them singletons. The data belong to a study of T cells in Graves' hyperthyroidism and ophthalmopathy. The germline V gene encodes CDR1 DFQATT and CDR2 SNEGSKA (reference sequence). The CDR3 is made up of 15 amino acids.

This receptor was obtained from a woman in her thirties or forties with Graves' hyperthyroidism. V and J are TRBV20-1 and TRBJ2-7, with D maybe TRBD1 (7 bases). Sequencing was performed on blood. CDR3 in amino acids: CSAKGAGGLSYEQCF. The CDR3 DNA reads as TGCAGTGCTAAAGGGGCAGGGGGACTGTCCTACGAGCAGTGCTTC.